The clone carrying this T cell receptor beta chain showed up just a few times. Antigen unknown. The data are from a study of beta chain features in type 1 diabetes. Regarding the study as a whole: All four CD4+ subsets of Type 1 diabetes patients contained TCRB CDR3s that were moderately but significantly shorter.

Reverse transcription of all isolated RNA meant that expressed TCRB transcripts were sequenced. Profiled with immunoSEQ multiplex PCR; TCRdb holds only in-frame clones, not every one. The sample lists roughly 160,000 clones, around 8% occurring once. The CDR3 spans 16 residues. V was pared by 1 base and J by 4 bases, with 17 bases between. CDR1 is SGHDT, CDR2 YYEEEE, per germline. A CD45RO/CCR7/CD25/CD127/CD95/CD27 panel sorted naive, central memory, regulatory and stem cell-like memory CD4+ cells. This TCR was sampled from a middle-aged woman with type 1 diabetes. J is TRBJ1-2 and V is TRBV5-6, with D maybe TRBD1 (6 bases). Sequences were obtained from central memory CD4+ T cells from blood. Here the CDR3 DNA reads TGTGCCAGCAGCTTGACGGACAGCCGAAGATCCTATGGCTACACCTTC. Translated: CASSLTDSRRSYGYTF.